The 8 T cell receptor beta chains given below trace back to one sample, sequenced in a study of cytomegalovirus exposure and HLA in healthy donors. Generated by immunoSEQ multiplex PCR, the TCRdb table keeps only in-frame clones and is missing some. This table holds more than 80,000 clones, roughly 90% found once. Input material: PBMCs. The receptors derive from a woman between 18 and 29 years old in good health and CMV-seropositive.

The chain uses TRBV15 and TRBJ1-6; D perhaps matches TRBD1 (6 bases). Trimming pared 1 base from V and 10 bases from J, leaving 20 bases between. The CDR3 is 17 amino acids. Germline V gene data show CDR1 as LNHNV and CDR2 as YYDKDF (reference sequence). In nucleotides, the CDR3 is TGTGCCACCAGCAGAGCCACTATCGGGACAAGGGAATCACCCCTCCACTTT. Protein: CATSRATIGTRESPLHF.

The V gene is TRBV5-6, the J gene TRBJ2-3, with TRBD1 matching 9 bases. The J segment lost 4 bases and the V segment lost 2 bases, leaving 8 bases of the junction unmatched. Germline CDR1 is SGHDT and CDR2 is YYEEEE. The CDR3 is made up of 16 amino acids. The CDR3 DNA reads TGTGCCAGCAGCTTTAGACCGGGACAGGGTTCAGATACGCAGTATTTT. Translating it yields CASSFRPGQGSDTQYF.

This clone has more than one count but fewer than ten. The chain has TRBV4-1 and TRBJ2-7; 7 positions match TRBD1. The CDR3 is made up of 13 amino acids. J gave up 5 bases and V 3 bases, and 4 bases lay outside the gene matches. Looked up from germline, CDR1 is MGHRA and CDR2 is YSYEKL. The CDR3 region is CASSQDRYNEQYF. DNA of the CDR3: TGCGCCAGCAGCCAGGACAGGTACAACGAGCAGTACTTC.

This clone appeared a single time. The V and J genes are TRBV6-5 and TRBJ1-2; weak D call: TRBD1 (6 bases). Germline CDR1 and CDR2: MNHEY and SVGAGI. Trimming took off 0 bases at V and 2 bases at J, with 10 bases between the two ends. This CDR3 contains 15 residues. For the CDR3, the DNA is TGTGCCAGCAGTTACTCGGCAGGGGCGAACTATGGCTACACCTTC. Translating it yields CASSYSAGANYGYTF.

The gene calls are TRBV5-1 and TRBJ2-3, with 7 bases that match TRBD2. With 5 bases clipped from V and 3 bases from J, the junction kept 6 bases outside the gene matches. This CDR3 comprises 14 residues. Germline lookup yields CDR1 SGHRS and CDR2 YFSETQ. The CDR3 coding sequence is TGCGCCAGCAGTCGGGGGGAACTAACAGATACGCAGTATTTT. It encodes CASSRGELTDTQYF.

The sample holds a few counts of this clone. The rearrangement links TRBV4-1 to TRBJ2-3; 8 bases match TRBD2. Germline CDR1 is MGHRA and CDR2 is YSYEKL. The V gene end was trimmed by 4 bases and the J gene end by 4 bases; junction bases not matched to a gene: 7. The CDR3 runs 15 residues. Here the CDR3 reads CASSPPGGGPDTQYF. The CDR3 bases are TGCGCCAGCAGCCCTCCGGGGGGGGGCCCAGATACGCAGTATTTT.

The gene calls are TRBV9 and TRBJ2-2; weak D call: TRBD2 (5 bases). V was trimmed by 4 bases and J by 6 bases, leaving 10 bases between them. Germline V gene lookup returns CDR1 SGDLS and CDR2 YYNGEE. This CDR3 contains 13 residues. CDR3 DNA: TGTGCCAGCAGCTTACTAGTATCCGGGGAGCTGTTTTTT. Translated, it gives CASSLLVSGELFF.

The chain is built from TRBV28 and TRBJ2-5, with 9 bases lining up with TRBD2. The trim removed 5 bases at V and 2 bases at J, leaving 9 bases unmatched. The CDR3 runs 16 residues. The germline CDR1 and CDR2 sequences are MDHEN and SYDVKM. This chain's CDR3 is CASSPLASGDQETQYF. Here the CDR3 DNA reads TGTGCCAGCAGTCCCCTCGCTAGCGGGGATCAAGAGACCCAGTACTTC.